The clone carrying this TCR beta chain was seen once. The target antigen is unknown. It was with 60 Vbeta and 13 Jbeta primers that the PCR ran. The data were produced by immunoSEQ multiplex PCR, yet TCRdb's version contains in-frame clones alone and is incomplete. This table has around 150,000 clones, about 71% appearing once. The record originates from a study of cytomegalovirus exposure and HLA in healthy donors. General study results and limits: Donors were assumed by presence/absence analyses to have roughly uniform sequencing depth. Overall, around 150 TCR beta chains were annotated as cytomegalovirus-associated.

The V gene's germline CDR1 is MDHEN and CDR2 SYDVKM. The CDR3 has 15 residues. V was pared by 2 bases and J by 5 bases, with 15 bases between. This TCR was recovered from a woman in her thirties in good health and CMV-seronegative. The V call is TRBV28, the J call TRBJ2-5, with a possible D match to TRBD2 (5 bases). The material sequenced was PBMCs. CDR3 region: CASSLADFGRETQYF. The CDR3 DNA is TGTGCCAGCAGTTTAGCGGACTTCGGTCGGGAGACCCAGTACTTC. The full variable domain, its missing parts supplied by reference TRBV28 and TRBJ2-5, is DVKVTQSSRYLVKRTGEKVFLECVQDMDHENMFWYRQDPGLGLRLIYFSYDVKMKEKGDIPEGYSVSREKKERFSLILESASTNQTSMYLCASSLADFGRETQYFGPGTRLLVL.